A selection of T cell receptor beta chains follows, all from one sample in a study of beta chain features in type 1 diabetes. Produced via immunoSEQ multiplex PCR; TCRdb's table is partial and in-frame only. Here the sample spans nearly 700,000 clones, roughly an eighth being singletons. Source material: naive CD4+ T cells from blood. Receptors originate from a man aged 18 to 30 with type 1 diabetes. Both conserved end residues are part of each CDR3. The order of the fields is clone size, D gene, V gene, J gene, CDR3 protein, CDR3 DNA. D genes are given only for firm matches. Clone size is given for some rows only: seen once, a few or many times, or a class if the clone is expanded.

abundance: .
d_gene: .
v_gene: TRBV5-1
j_gene: TRBJ2-2
CDR3aa: CASRPAGISTGELFF
CDR3nt: TGCGCCAGCAGGCCTGCGGGAATTAGCACCGGGGAGCTGTTTTTT

abundance: .
d_gene: .
v_gene: TRBV29-1
j_gene: TRBJ2-5
CDR3aa: CSVLRAPSETQYF
CDR3nt: TGCAGCGTTTTAAGGGCGCCGTCCGAGACCCAGTACTTC

abundance: .
d_gene: .
v_gene: TRBV29-1
j_gene: TRBJ1-2
CDR3aa: CSGGAGDGYTF
CDR3nt: TGCAGCGGTGGGGCAGGGGATGGCTACACCTTC

abundance: .
d_gene: TRBD2
v_gene: TRBV11-3
j_gene: TRBJ2-5
CDR3aa: CASSLGLAVQETQYF
CDR3nt: TGTGCCAGCAGCCTGGGACTAGCGGTCCAAGAGACCCAGTACTTC

abundance: .
d_gene: .
v_gene: TRBV2
j_gene: TRBJ2-3
CDR3aa: CASSEQGGDTQYF
CDR3nt: TGTGCCAGCAGTGAACAGGGCGGGGATACGCAGTATTTT

abundance: few
d_gene: .
v_gene: TRBV7-9
j_gene: TRBJ1-1
CDR3aa: CASSPGQSMNTEAFF
CDR3nt: TGTGCCAGCAGCCCCGGACAAAGTATGAACACTGAAGCTTTCTTT

abundance: few
d_gene: TRBD1
v_gene: TRBV30
j_gene: TRBJ1-3
CDR3aa: CAWTERTGDPHF
CDR3nt: TGTGCCTGGACAGAACGGACAGGGGATCCCCATTTT

abundance: few
d_gene: .
v_gene: TRBV9
j_gene: TRBJ1-2
CDR3aa: CASSYGGNYGYTF
CDR3nt: TGTGCCAGCAGCTACGGGGGTAACTATGGCTACACCTTC

abundance: few
d_gene: .
v_gene: TRBV27
j_gene: TRBJ1-1
CDR3aa: CASSSDSLNTEAFF
CDR3nt: TGTGCCAGCAGTTCGGACAGTTTAAACACTGAAGCTTTCTTT

abundance: .
d_gene: .
v_gene: TRBV28
j_gene: TRBJ1-2
CDR3aa: CASSTGTYYGYTF
CDR3nt: TGTGCCAGCAGTACCGGGACGTATTATGGCTACACCTTC

abundance: few
d_gene: .
v_gene: TRBV30
j_gene: TRBJ1-2
CDR3aa: CAWSGQVEYGYTF
CDR3nt: TGTGCCTGGAGTGGTCAGGTGGAGTATGGCTACACCTTC

abundance: few
d_gene: .
v_gene: TRBV27
j_gene: TRBJ1-5
CDR3aa: CASARDRNQPQHF
CDR3nt: TGTGCCAGCGCCCGGGACCGCAATCAGCCCCAGCATTTT

abundance: .
d_gene: .
v_gene: TRBV6-5
j_gene: TRBJ1-2
CDR3aa: CASSQATPSAGYTF
CDR3nt: TGTGCCAGCAGTCAGGCGACGCCGTCGGCAGGCTACACCTTC

abundance: .
d_gene: .
v_gene: TRBV5-4
j_gene: TRBJ2-5
CDR3aa: CASSSGETQYF
CDR3nt: TGTGCCAGCAGCTCGGGGGAGACCCAGTACTTC

abundance: few
d_gene: TRBD1
v_gene: TRBV28
j_gene: TRBJ1-6
CDR3aa: CASSSGTGGNNSPLHF
CDR3nt: TGTGCCAGCAGTTCCGGGACAGGGGGAAATAATTCACCCCTCCACTTT

abundance: .
d_gene: .
v_gene: TRBV4-1
j_gene: TRBJ1-1
CDR3aa: CASSQDYGVSTEAFF
CDR3nt: TGCGCCAGCAGCCAAGATTACGGGGTGAGCACTGAAGCTTTCTTT

abundance: few
d_gene: .
v_gene: TRBV27
j_gene: TRBJ2-3
CDR3aa: CASSTGTDTQYF
CDR3nt: TGTGCCAGCAGTACCGGGACAGATACGCAGTATTTT

abundance: few
d_gene: .
v_gene: TRBV2
j_gene: TRBJ2-2
CDR3aa: CASNQNMNPGELFF
CDR3nt: TGTGCCAGCAATCAGAATATGAACCCCGGGGAGCTGTTTTTT

abundance: few
d_gene: .
v_gene: TRBV30
j_gene: TRBJ2-7
CDR3aa: CAWGNGFSYEQYF
CDR3nt: TGTGCCTGGGGTAACGGCTTCTCCTACGAGCAGTACTTC

abundance: few
d_gene: TRBD1
v_gene: TRBV30
j_gene: TRBJ1-2
CDR3aa: CAWSFRDRGYGYTF
CDR3nt: TGTGCCTGGAGTTTCCGGGACAGGGGTTATGGCTACACCTTC

abundance: few
d_gene: .
v_gene: TRBV7-2
j_gene: TRBJ2-2
CDR3aa: CASSLSLGSLNTGELFF
CDR3nt: TGTGCCAGCAGCTTAAGCCTGGGCTCCTTGAACACCGGGGAGCTGTTTTTT

abundance: few
d_gene: .
v_gene: TRBV6-5
j_gene: TRBJ2-7
CDR3aa: CASSYPDSYEQYF
CDR3nt: TGTGCCAGCAGTTACCCCGACTCCTACGAGCAGTACTTC

abundance: .
d_gene: .
v_gene: TRBV30
j_gene: TRBJ1-2
CDR3aa: CAWGAYGYTF
CDR3nt: TGTGCCTGGGGGGCATATGGCTACACCTTC

abundance: few
d_gene: TRBD1
v_gene: TRBV6-1
j_gene: TRBJ1-6
CDR3aa: CASISRGLGNSPLHF
CDR3nt: TGTGCCAGCATATCCAGGGGGCTAGGTAATTCACCCCTCCACTTT

abundance: .
d_gene: TRBD1
v_gene: TRBV6-5
j_gene: TRBJ2-7
CDR3aa: CASRRTGTAEQYF
CDR3nt: TGTGCCAGCAGACGGACAGGGACTGCCGAGCAGTACTTC

abundance: .
d_gene: .
v_gene: TRBV5-6
j_gene: TRBJ1-3
CDR3aa: CASSRASSSGNTIYF
CDR3nt: TGTGCCAGCAGCCGGGCTTCTAGCTCTGGAAACACCATATATTTT

abundance: .
d_gene: TRBD1
v_gene: TRBV18
j_gene: TRBJ2-5
CDR3aa: CASSPPGTVETQYF
CDR3nt: TGTGCCAGCTCACCACCCGGGACAGTAGAGACCCAGTACTTC

abundance: .
d_gene: TRBD2
v_gene: TRBV7-9
j_gene: TRBJ2-1
CDR3aa: CASSPRGGELTEQFF
CDR3nt: TGTGCCAGCAGCCCACGTGGGGGGGAGCTAACTGAGCAGTTCTTC

abundance: .
d_gene: TRBD1
v_gene: TRBV11-1
j_gene: TRBJ2-2
CDR3aa: CASSIRQGTGELFF
CDR3nt: TGTGCCAGCAGCATAAGACAGGGTACCGGGGAGCTGTTTTTT

abundance: .
d_gene: .
v_gene: TRBV7-2
j_gene: TRBJ1-5
CDR3aa: CASSSGLNSNQPQHF
CDR3nt: TGTGCCAGCAGCTCGGGATTAAATAGCAATCAGCCCCAGCATTTT

abundance: few
d_gene: .
v_gene: TRBV7-9
j_gene: TRBJ1-5
CDR3aa: CASSLGAGSVNQPQHF
CDR3nt: TGTGCCAGCAGCTTAGGGGCAGGGTCTGTCAATCAGCCCCAGCATTTT

abundance: few
d_gene: .
v_gene: TRBV2
j_gene: TRBJ1-5
CDR3aa: CASSEAGPQHF
CDR3nt: TGTGCCAGCAGTGAAGCAGGGCCCCAGCATTTT

abundance: .
d_gene: .
v_gene: TRBV30
j_gene: TRBJ2-5
CDR3aa: CAWSRDQASGGEQYF
CDR3nt: TGTGCCTGGAGTAGGGATCAGGCGTCAGGAGGGGAGCAGTACTTC

abundance: few
d_gene: .
v_gene: TRBV15
j_gene: TRBJ2-1
CDR3aa: CATSRFSGAHNEQFF
CDR3nt: TGTGCCACCAGCAGATTCTCCGGGGCTCACAATGAGCAGTTCTTC

abundance: .
d_gene: TRBD2
v_gene: TRBV29-1
j_gene: TRBJ2-5
CDR3aa: CSVALLAGGPETQYF
CDR3nt: TGCAGCGTTGCGCTACTAGCGGGGGGGCCGGAGACCCAGTACTTC

abundance: once
d_gene: .
v_gene: TRBV7-9
j_gene: TRBJ1-6
CDR3aa: CASSLGSPWGGNSPLHF
CDR3nt: TGTGCCAGCAGCTTAGGCTCCCCGTGGGGTGGAAATTCACCCCTCCACTTT

abundance: .
d_gene: .
v_gene: TRBV5-1
j_gene: TRBJ2-7
CDR3aa: CASSLGHTGSSYEQYF
CDR3nt: TGCGCCAGCAGCTTGGGACACACAGGGTCCTCCTACGAGCAGTACTTC

abundance: .
d_gene: TRBD2
v_gene: TRBV11-2
j_gene: TRBJ2-1
CDR3aa: CASSSVAGTYNEQFF
CDR3nt: TGTGCCAGCAGCTCTGTAGCGGGGACCTACAATGAGCAGTTCTTC

abundance: few
d_gene: TRBD1
v_gene: TRBV30
j_gene: TRBJ1-5
CDR3aa: CAWSVQGQGNQPQHF
CDR3nt: TGTGCCTGGAGTGTACAGGGACAGGGAAACCAGCCCCAGCATTTT

abundance: few
d_gene: TRBD2
v_gene: TRBV7-9
j_gene: TRBJ2-4
CDR3aa: CASSLGGGAGIQYF
CDR3nt: TGTGCCAGCAGCTTAGGCGGGGGGGCCGGCATTCAGTACTTC

abundance: .
d_gene: .
v_gene: TRBV7-9
j_gene: TRBJ1-2
CDR3aa: CASSRQGQIYGYTF
CDR3nt: TGTGCCAGCAGCCGCCAAGGTCAGATATATGGCTACACCTTC

abundance: few
d_gene: .
v_gene: TRBV2
j_gene: TRBJ2-1
CDR3aa: CASHLGAGHGEQFF
CDR3nt: TGTGCCAGCCACTTGGGGGCGGGTCACGGTGAGCAGTTCTTC

abundance: few
d_gene: .
v_gene: TRBV12-5
j_gene: TRBJ2-5
CDR3aa: CASGPRGRGETQYF
CDR3nt: TGTGCTAGTGGCCCCCGGGGGCGCGGGGAGACCCAGTACTTC

abundance: .
d_gene: .
v_gene: TRBV2
j_gene: TRBJ2-1
CDR3aa: CASSGYGPNSYNEQFF
CDR3nt: TGTGCCAGCAGTGGCTACGGACCCAACTCCTACAATGAGCAGTTCTTC

abundance: few
d_gene: .
v_gene: TRBV27
j_gene: TRBJ2-5
CDR3aa: CASSLWGQETQYF
CDR3nt: TGTGCCAGCAGTTTATGGGGCCAAGAGACCCAGTACTTC

abundance: few
d_gene: TRBD1
v_gene: TRBV5-1
j_gene: TRBJ2-4
CDR3aa: CASSIGTAKNIQYF
CDR3nt: TGCGCCAGCAGCATCGGGACAGCTAAAAACATTCAGTACTTC

abundance: .
d_gene: TRBD2
v_gene: TRBV23-1
j_gene: TRBJ2-2
CDR3aa: CASTTGTSGAYTGELFF
CDR3nt: TGCGCCAGCACGACCGGGACTAGCGGGGCTTACACCGGGGAGCTGTTTTTT

abundance: .
d_gene: .
v_gene: TRBV5-5
j_gene: TRBJ2-2
CDR3aa: CASNRDTADTGELFF
CDR3nt: TGTGCCAGCAACCGGGACACGGCGGACACCGGGGAGCTGTTTTTT

abundance: .
d_gene: .
v_gene: TRBV5-1
j_gene: TRBJ2-2
CDR3aa: CASSLIGQAYTGELFF
CDR3nt: TGCGCCAGCAGCTTGATAGGCCAGGCCTACACCGGGGAGCTGTTTTTT

abundance: few
d_gene: .
v_gene: TRBV30
j_gene: TRBJ2-1
CDR3aa: CAWSVKLAGQNEQFF
CDR3nt: TGTGCCTGGAGTGTCAAGTTGGCGGGGCAAAATGAGCAGTTCTTC

abundance: .
d_gene: TRBD2
v_gene: TRBV19
j_gene: TRBJ2-3
CDR3aa: CASSILAGTSTDTQYF
CDR3nt: TGTGCCAGTAGTATTTTAGCGGGGACTAGCACAGATACGCAGTATTTT

abundance: once
d_gene: TRBD2
v_gene: TRBV5-1
j_gene: TRBJ2-7
CDR3aa: CASSLGRASLRGEQYF
CDR3nt: TGCGCCAGCAGTTTGGGGAGGGCTTCCCTTAGAGGGGAGCAGTACTTC

abundance: few
d_gene: TRBD1
v_gene: TRBV28
j_gene: TRBJ2-1
CDR3aa: CASSFVGQGRSRTYNEQFF
CDR3nt: TGTGCCAGCAGTTTTGTGGGACAGGGGCGCTCTAGGACCTACAATGAGCAGTTCTTC

abundance: .
d_gene: .
v_gene: TRBV15
j_gene: TRBJ1-5
CDR3aa: CATSRDPGGYGNQPQHF
CDR3nt: TGTGCCACCAGCAGAGATCCGGGTGGTTACGGCAATCAGCCCCAGCATTTT

abundance: .
d_gene: .
v_gene: TRBV11-1
j_gene: TRBJ1-2
CDR3aa: CASSPGQTNYGYTF
CDR3nt: TGTGCCAGCAGTCCCGGACAGACTAACTATGGCTACACCTTC